The rows below give T cell receptor beta chains drawn from one sample of a study of cytomegalovirus exposure and HLA in healthy donors. The repertoire was sequenced with immunoSEQ multiplex PCR; TCRdb's copy has only in-frame clones and lacks some. The data contain roughly 80,000 clones, less than 85% of them singletons. The sequencing sample was made of PBMCs. These receptors all come from a male donor in good health and CMV-seronegative. CDR3s include the opening cysteine and the closing phenylalanine or tryptophan. A D gene is named only where the DNA matches it firmly. Size is omitted from some rows. Given values are once, few, many or a class for expanded clones.

>15|TRBD1|TRBJ2-1|.|TRBV7-3
TGTGCCAGCAGCCGAGGGACAGGGCGATACAATGAGCAGTTCTTC
CASSRGTGRYNEQFF
>14|.|TRBJ2-2|.|TRBV28
TGTGCCAGCAGTTTAGTGGCAGGGGCCGGGGAGCTGTTTTTT
CASSLVAGAGELFF
>14|TRBD2|TRBJ2-7|.|TRBV2
TGTGCCAGCAACCTTCTAGCGGGAGTTTCCGAGCAGTACTTC
CASNLLAGVSEQYF
>15|.|TRBJ1-2|.|TRBV4-1
TGCGCCAGCAGCCACACCCTCCCCCGGGTCTATGGCTACACCTTC
CASSHTLPRVYGYTF
>15|TRBD1|TRBJ1-2|.|TRBV30
TGTGCCTGGAGTTTCGGACAGGGGAGGCTCTATGGCTACACCTTC
CAWSFGQGRLYGYTF
>14|TRBD1|TRBJ1-4|.|TRBV2
TGTGCCAGCAGTGAGGAGGGGGCGGGTGAAAAACTGTTTTTT
CASSEEGAGEKLFF
>14|TRBD1|TRBJ2-7|.|TRBV5-4
TGTGCCAGCAGCTTGGGGGGGACAGTCTACGAGCAGTACTTC
CASSLGGTVYEQYF
>16|TRBD2|TRBJ2-5|.|TRBV9
TGTGCCAGCAGCGGGGGGACTAGCGGGGGTTGGGAGACCCAGTACTTC
CASSGGTSGGWETQYF
>16|TRBD2|TRBJ2-5|.|TRBV5-1
TGCGCCAGCCGGGGAATAGTAGCGGGAAACGGAGAGACCCAGTACTTC
CASRGIVAGNGETQYF
>15|TRBD1|TRBJ2-1|.|TRBV9
TGTGCCAGCAGCGTAATGGGACAGGGGTTCAATGAGCAGTTCTTC
CASSVMGQGFNEQFF
>15|TRBD1|TRBJ1-5|.|TRBV30
TGTGCCTGGAATTTCGGGACAGCCCTGGGTCAGCCCCAGCATTTT
CAWNFGTALGQPQHF
>15|TRBD2|TRBJ2-1|.|TRBV10-1
TGCGCCAGCAGCGTGGGACTAGCGGGAGGGGGTGAGCAGTTCTTC
CASSVGLAGGGEQFF
>14|.|TRBJ1-4|.|TRBV19
TGTGCCAGTAATCGAGCCGGACAGAATGAAAAACTGTTTTTT
CASNRAGQNEKLFF
>15|TRBD1|TRBJ2-7|.|TRBV5-6
TGTGCCAGCAGCACCGGGGACAGGGTGTTATGCGAGCAGTACTTC
CASSTGDRVLCEQYF
>17|.|TRBJ1-1|.|TRBV2
TGTGCCAGCAGTACTACGACTCAGGGCGCTAGGAACCCTGAAGCTTTCTTT
CASSTTTQGARNPEAFF
>16|TRBD1|TRBJ2-2|.|TRBV5-5
TGTGCCAGCAGCTCAGTACAGGGGGCGGGCACCGGGGAGCTGTTTTTT
CASSSVQGAGTGELFF
>15|TRBD1|TRBJ1-1|.|TRBV19
TGTGCCAGTAGTTCCCCAGGGGGCTGGGGCACTGAAGCTTTCTTT
CASSSPGGWGTEAFF
>15|.|TRBJ2-1|.|TRBV2
TGTGCCAGCAGTAGGGTGGGGGGGGCCGGTCATGAGCAGTTCTTC
CASSRVGGAGHEQFF
>19|TRBD1|TRBJ1-5|.|TRBV7-2
TGTGCCAGCAGCTTAGGGTTGGGGACAGACATATATAGCAATCAGCCCCAGCATTTT
CASSLGLGTDIYSNQPQHF
>20|.|TRBJ1-2|.|TRBV28
TGTGCCAGCAGTTTACTCAAAATCGACAGGCCCGGGGAAACTTTCTATGGCTACACCTTC
CASSLLKIDRPGETFYGYTF
>14|.|TRBJ2-3|.|TRBV5-1
TGCGCCAGCAGAGAACAGCTATACACAGATACGCAGTATTTT
CASREQLYTDTQYF
>13|.|TRBJ2-5|few|TRBV5-4
TGTGCCAGCAGCATGGAACGGTTGGAGACCCAGTACTTC
CASSMERLETQYF
>18|TRBD2|TRBJ2-3|.|TRBV14
TGTGCCAGCAGCCAGATAGACGCTAGCGGGGGCAGCACAGATACGCAGTATTTT
CASSQIDASGGSTDTQYF
>16|TRBD2|TRBJ2-7|.|TRBV6-1
TGTGCCAGCAGTGAAGGCCTAGCGGGAGTAGTCTACGAGCAGTACTTC
CASSEGLAGVVYEQYF
>16|TRBD1|TRBJ2-2|.|TRBV5-1
TGCGCCAGCAGCTTGGTTGTCAGGGGGCTGAACGGGGAGCTGTTTTTT
CASSLVVRGLNGELFF
>16|TRBD2|TRBJ2-3|.|TRBV11-2
TGTGCCAGCAGCTTTAGTAGCGGGAGTATCACAGATACGCAGTATTTT
CASSFSSGSITDTQYF
>14|TRBD2|TRBJ2-3|.|TRBV6-6
TGTGCCAGCACCCTGGGGGGGGACACAGATACGCAGTATTTT
CASTLGGDTDTQYF
>14|.|TRBJ1-1|.|TRBV5-4
TGTGCCAGCAGCTTGGATACCAGTTTCACTGAAGCTTTCTTT
CASSLDTSFTEAFF
>15|TRBD2|TRBJ2-7|.|TRBV25-1
TGTGCCAGCATGCTTACTAGCGGGCCAACCTACGAGCAGTACTTC
CASMLTSGPTYEQYF
>15|.|TRBJ2-6|.|TRBV27
TGTGCCAGCAGCCCTCGCGGGTCTGGGGCCAACGTCCTGACTTTC
CASSPRGSGANVLTF
>16|TRBD2|TRBJ2-1|.|TRBV4-1
TGCGCCAGCAGCCATGCCGGACTAGCGGGAACGGGTGAGCAGTTCTTC
CASSHAGLAGTGEQFF
>14|.|TRBJ1-4|.|TRBV19
TGTGCCAGTAGTATAGACCTAGTTGGGGAAAAACTGTTTTTT
CASSIDLVGEKLFF
>15|.|TRBJ1-2|.|TRBV4-3
TGCGCCAGCAGCCAGGCGGATCGGGGACTCGATGGCTACACCTTC
CASSQADRGLDGYTF
>16|TRBD1|TRBJ2-3|.|TRBV5-1
TGCGCCAGCAGCCCGGCCGGGACAGGGGAGACAGATACGCAGTATTTT
CASSPAGTGETDTQYF
>13|.|TRBJ1-2|.|TRBV7-9
TGTGCCAGCAGCTTAGCATCAGTGGTCGGCTACACCTTC
CASSLASVVGYTF
>14|.|TRBJ1-1|.|TRBV10-2
TGCGCCAGCAGACTGGGGGCCGAGAACACTGAAGCTTTCTTT
CASRLGAENTEAFF
>13|TRBD1|TRBJ1-2|once|TRBV6-4
TGTGCCAGCAGTTGGGGACAGGGAAGTGGCTACACCTTC
CASSWGQGSGYTF
>14|.|TRBJ1-4|.|TRBV27
TGTGCCAGCAGCCAGACAATTACTAATGAAAAACTGTTTTTT
CASSQTITNEKLFF
>13|.|TRBJ1-2|.|TRBV6-5
TGTGCCAGCAGTCTGGGACTGGCGAATGGCTACCCCTTC
CASSLGLANGYPF
>16|TRBD1|TRBJ1-1|.|TRBV7-8
TGTGCCAGCAGTTCCGGGACAGGGGGCATGAACACTGAAGCTTTCTTT
CASSSGTGGMNTEAFF
>15|TRBD2|TRBJ2-3|.|TRBV29-1
TGCAGCGTTGGAAAAGCGGGAGTACTTACAGATACACAGTATTTT
CSVGKAGVLTDTQYF
>16|TRBD1|TRBJ1-6|.|TRBV18
TGTGCCAGCTCACCACGGAACAGGGGGGAAAATTCACCCCTCCACTTT
CASSPRNRGENSPLHF